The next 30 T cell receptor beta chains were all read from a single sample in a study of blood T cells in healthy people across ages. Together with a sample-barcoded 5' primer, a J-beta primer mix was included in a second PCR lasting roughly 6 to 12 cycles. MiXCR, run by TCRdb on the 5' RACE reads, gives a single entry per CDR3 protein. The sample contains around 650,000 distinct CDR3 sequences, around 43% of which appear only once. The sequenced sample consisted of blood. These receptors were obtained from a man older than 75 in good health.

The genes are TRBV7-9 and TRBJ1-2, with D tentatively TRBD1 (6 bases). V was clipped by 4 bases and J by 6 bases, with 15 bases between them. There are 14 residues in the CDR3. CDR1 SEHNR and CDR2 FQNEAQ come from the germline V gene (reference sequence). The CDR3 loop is CASSSEGGFDGYTF. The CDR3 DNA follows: TGTGCCAGCAGCTCTGAAGGGGGGTTTGATGGCTACACCTTC.

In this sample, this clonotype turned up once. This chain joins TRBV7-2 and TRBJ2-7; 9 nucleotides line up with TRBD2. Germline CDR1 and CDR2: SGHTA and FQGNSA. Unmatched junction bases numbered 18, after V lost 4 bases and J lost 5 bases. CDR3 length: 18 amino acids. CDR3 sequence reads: CASSSRGRGLAGRNEQYF. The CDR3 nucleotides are TGTGCCAGCAGCTCCCGCGGTAGGGGGCTAGCGGGGAGAAACGAGCAGTACTTC.

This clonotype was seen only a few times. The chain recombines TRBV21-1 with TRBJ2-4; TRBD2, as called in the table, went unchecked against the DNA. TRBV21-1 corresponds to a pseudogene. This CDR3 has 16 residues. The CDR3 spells CASSFGTSGPKNIQYF. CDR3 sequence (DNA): TGTGCCAGCAGCTTTGGGACTAGCGGGCCCAAAAACATTCAGTACTTC.

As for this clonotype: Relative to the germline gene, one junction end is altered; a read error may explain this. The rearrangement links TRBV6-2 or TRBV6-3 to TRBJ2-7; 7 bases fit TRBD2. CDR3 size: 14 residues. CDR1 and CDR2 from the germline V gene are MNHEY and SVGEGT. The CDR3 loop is CASRYSRLAPEQYF. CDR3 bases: TGTGCCAGCAGGTACTCGAGACTAGCACCCGAGCAGTACTTC.

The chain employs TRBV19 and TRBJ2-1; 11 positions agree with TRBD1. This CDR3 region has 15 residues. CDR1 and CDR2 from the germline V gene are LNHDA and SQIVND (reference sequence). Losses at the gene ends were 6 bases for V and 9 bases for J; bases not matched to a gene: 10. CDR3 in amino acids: CASRPIGTGGTEQFF. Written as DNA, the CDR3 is TGTGCCAGTAGGCCCATAGGGACAGGGGGAACTGAGCAGTTCTTC.

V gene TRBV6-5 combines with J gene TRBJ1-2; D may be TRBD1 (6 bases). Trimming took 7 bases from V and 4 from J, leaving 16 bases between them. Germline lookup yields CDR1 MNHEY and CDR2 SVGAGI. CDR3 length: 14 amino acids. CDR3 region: CASTRAQGGYGYTF. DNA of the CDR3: TGTGCCAGCACCAGGGCACAGGGAGGCTATGGCTACACCTTC.

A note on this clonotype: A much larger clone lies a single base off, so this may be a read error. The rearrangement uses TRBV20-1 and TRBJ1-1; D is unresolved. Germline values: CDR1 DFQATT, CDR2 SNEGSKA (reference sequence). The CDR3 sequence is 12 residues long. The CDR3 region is CSTSEQATEAFF. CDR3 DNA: TGCAGTACTAGTGAGCAGGCCACTGAAGCTTTCTTT.

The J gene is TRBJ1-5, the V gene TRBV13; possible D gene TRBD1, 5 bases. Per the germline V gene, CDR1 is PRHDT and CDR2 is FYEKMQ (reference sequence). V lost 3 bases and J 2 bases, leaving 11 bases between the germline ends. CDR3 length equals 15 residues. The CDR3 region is CASSFGGTGNQPQHF. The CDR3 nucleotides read TGTGCCAGCAGCTTTGGTGGGACGGGCAATCAGCCCCAGCATTTT.

For the CDR3, the DNA is TGTGCCAGCAGTGAGCAGCGGGATAAGCAGTACTTC. Translating it yields CASSEQRDKQYF. This rearrangement joins TRBV6-1 to TRBJ2-7; 7 bases match TRBD2. CDR3 length: 12 residues. The germline CDR1 and CDR2 sequences are MNHNS and SASEGT. With 3 bases clipped from V and 8 bases from J, the junction kept 4 bases outside the gene matches.

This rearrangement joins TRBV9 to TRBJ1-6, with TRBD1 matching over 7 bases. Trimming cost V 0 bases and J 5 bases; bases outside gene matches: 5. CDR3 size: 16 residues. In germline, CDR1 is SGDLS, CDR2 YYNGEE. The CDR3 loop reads CASSVARQGNNSPLHF. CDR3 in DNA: TGTGCCAGCAGCGTAGCTCGACAGGGAAATAATTCACCCCTCCACTTT.

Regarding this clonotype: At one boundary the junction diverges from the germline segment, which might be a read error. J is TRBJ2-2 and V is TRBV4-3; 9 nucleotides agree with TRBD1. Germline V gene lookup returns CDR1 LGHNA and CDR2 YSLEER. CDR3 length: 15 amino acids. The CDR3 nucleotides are TGCGCCAGCAGCCGCGGGACAGGGTACACTGGGGAGCTGTTTTTT. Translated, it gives CASSRGTGYTGELFF.

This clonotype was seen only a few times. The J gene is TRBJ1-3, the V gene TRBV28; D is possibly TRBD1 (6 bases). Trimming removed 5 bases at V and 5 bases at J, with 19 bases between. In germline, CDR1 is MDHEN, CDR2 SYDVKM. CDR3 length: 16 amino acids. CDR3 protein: CASSTSRGGRRNTIYF. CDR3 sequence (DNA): TGTGCCAGCAGTACATCCAGGGGAGGTCGAAGAAACACCATATATTTT.

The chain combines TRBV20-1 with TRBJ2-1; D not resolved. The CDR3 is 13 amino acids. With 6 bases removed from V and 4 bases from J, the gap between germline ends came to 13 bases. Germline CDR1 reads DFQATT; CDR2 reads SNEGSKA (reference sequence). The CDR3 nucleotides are TGCAGTGCCGCGGATGGACCGTACAATGAGCAGTTCTTC. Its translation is CSAADGPYNEQFF.

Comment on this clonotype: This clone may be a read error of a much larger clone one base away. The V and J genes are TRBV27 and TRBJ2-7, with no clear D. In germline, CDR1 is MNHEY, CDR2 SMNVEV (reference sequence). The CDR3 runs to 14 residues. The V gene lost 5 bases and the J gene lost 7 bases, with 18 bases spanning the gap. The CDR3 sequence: CASSPQARYNEQYF. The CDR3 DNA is TGTGCCAGCAGTCCTCAGGCAAGATACAATGAGCAGTACTTC.

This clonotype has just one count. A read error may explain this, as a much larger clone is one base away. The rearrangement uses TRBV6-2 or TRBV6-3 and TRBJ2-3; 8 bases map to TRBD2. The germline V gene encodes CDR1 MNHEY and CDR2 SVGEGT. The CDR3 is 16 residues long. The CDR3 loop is CAGSYGSSGLKDTQYF. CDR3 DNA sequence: TGTGCCGGCAGTTACGGCTCTAGCGGGTTGAAAGATACGCAGTATTTT.

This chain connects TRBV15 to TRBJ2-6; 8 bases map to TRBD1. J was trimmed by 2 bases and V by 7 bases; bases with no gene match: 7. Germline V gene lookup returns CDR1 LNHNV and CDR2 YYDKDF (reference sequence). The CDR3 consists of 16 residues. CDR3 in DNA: TGTGCCACCACCGTGGACAGGGTAACTGGGGCCAACGTCCTGACTTTC. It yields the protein CATTVDRVTGANVLTF.

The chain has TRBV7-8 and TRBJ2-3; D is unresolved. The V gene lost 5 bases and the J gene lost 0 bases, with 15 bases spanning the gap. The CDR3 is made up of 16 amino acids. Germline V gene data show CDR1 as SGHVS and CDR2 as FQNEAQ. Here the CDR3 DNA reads TGTGCCAGCAGCCCCCAGTGGGCCTCTAGCACAGATACGCAGTATTTT. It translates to CASSPQWASSTDTQYF.

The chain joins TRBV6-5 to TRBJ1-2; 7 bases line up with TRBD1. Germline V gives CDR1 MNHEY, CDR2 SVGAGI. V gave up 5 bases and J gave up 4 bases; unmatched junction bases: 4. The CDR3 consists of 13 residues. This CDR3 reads CASSRDRVYGYTF. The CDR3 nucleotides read TGTGCCAGCAGTCGCGACAGGGTCTATGGCTACACCTTC.

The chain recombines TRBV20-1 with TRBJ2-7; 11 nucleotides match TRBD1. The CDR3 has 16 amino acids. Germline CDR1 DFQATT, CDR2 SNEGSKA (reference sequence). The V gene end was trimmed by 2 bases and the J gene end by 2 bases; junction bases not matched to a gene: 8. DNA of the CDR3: TGCAGTGCTAGAATGGGGGGACAGGGGGGTACCTACGAGCAGTACTTC. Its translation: CSARMGGQGGTYEQYF.

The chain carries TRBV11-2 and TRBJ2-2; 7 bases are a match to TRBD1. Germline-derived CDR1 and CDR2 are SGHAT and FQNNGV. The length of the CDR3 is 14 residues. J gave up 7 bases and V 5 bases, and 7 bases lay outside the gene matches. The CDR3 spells CASSTDRDHGELFF. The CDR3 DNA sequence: TGTGCCAGCAGCACCGACAGGGATCACGGGGAGCTGTTTTTT.

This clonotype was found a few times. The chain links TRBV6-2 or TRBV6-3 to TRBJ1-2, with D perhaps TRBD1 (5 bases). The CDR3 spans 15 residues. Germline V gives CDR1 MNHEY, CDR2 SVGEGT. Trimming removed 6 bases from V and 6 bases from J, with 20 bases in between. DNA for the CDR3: TGTGCCAGCAGAAGGACCGGGACCGGATACGATGGCTACACCTTC. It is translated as CASRRTGTGYDGYTF.

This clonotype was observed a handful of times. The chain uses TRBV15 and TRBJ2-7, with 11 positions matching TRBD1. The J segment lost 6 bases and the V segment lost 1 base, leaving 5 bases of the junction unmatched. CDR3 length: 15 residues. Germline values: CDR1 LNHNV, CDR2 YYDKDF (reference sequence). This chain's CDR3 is CATSRGSGTGGEQYF. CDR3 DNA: TGTGCCACCAGCAGAGGGTCGGGGACAGGGGGCGAGCAGTACTTC.

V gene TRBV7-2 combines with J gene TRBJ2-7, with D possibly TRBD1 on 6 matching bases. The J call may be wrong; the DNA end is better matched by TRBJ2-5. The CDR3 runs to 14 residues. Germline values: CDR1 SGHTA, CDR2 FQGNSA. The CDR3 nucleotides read TGTGCCAGCAGCGTAAACAGGGTGTTGGAGACCCAGTACTTC. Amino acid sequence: CASSVNRVLETQYF.

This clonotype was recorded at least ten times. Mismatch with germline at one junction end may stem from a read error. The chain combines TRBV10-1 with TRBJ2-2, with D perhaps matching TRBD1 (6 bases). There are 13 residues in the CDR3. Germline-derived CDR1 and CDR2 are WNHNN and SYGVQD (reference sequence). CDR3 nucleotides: TGTGCCAGCAGCCGAGGGGGAACCGGGGAGCTGTTTTTT. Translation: CASSRGGTGELFF.

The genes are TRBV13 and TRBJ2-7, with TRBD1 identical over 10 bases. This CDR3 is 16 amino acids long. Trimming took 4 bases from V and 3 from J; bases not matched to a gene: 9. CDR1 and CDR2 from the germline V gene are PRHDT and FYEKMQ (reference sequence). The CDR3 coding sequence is TGTGCCAGCAGCTATACCGGGACAGGGGAGAACTACGAGCAGTACTTC. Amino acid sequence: CASSYTGTGENYEQYF.

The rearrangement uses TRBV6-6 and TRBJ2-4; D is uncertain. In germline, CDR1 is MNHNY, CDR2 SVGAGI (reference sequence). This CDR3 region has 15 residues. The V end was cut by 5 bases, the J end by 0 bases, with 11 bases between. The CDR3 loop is CASSDGRLAKNIQYF. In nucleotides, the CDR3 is TGTGCCAGCAGTGACGGACGGCTAGCCAAAAACATTCAGTACTTC.

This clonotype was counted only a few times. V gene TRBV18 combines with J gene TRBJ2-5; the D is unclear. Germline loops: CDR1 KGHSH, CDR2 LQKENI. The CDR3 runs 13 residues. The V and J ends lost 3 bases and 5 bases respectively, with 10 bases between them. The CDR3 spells CASSPVEGETQYF. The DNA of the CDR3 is TGTGCCAGCTCACCTGTGGAAGGCGAGACCCAGTACTTC.

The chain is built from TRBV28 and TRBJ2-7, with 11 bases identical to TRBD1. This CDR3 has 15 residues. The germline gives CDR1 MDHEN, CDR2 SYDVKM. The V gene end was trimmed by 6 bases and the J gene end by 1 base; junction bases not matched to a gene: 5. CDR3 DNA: TGTGCCAGCAGGAGACGGGACAGGGGGTCCTACGAGCAGTACTTC. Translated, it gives CASRRRDRGSYEQYF.

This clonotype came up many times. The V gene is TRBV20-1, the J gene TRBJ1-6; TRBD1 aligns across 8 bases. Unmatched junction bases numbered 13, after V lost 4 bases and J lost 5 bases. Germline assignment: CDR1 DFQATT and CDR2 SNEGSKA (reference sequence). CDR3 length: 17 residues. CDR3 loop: CSATDRRQGINNSPLHF. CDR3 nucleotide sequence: TGCAGTGCTACCGACCGTCGACAGGGGATTAATAATTCACCCCTCCACTTT.

CDR3 loop: CATSDYRDSNEQYF. The DNA for the CDR3 is TGTGCCACCAGTGATTACCGGGACAGCAATGAGCAGTACTTC. This rearrangement joins TRBV24-1 to TRBJ2-4, with 7 bases identical to TRBD1. The CDR3 sequence is 14 residues long. Germline lookup yields CDR1 KGHDR and CDR2 SFDVKD. V gave up 2 bases and J gave up 13 bases; unmatched junction bases: 10.